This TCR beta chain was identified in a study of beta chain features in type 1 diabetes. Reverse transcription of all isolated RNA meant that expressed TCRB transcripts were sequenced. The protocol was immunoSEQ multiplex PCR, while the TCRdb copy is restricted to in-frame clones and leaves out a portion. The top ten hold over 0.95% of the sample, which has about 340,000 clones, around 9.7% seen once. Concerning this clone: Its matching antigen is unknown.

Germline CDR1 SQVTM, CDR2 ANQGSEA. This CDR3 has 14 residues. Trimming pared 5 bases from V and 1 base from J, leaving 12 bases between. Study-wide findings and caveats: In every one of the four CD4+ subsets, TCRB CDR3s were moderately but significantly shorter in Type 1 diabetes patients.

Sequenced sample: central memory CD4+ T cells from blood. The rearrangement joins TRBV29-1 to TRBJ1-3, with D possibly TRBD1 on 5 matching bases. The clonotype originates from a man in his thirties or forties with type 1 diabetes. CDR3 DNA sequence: TGCAGCGTTTCCGGCGACAGTTCTGGAAACACCATATATTTT. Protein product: CSVSGDSSGNTIYF.